These 23 T cell receptor beta chains were all obtained from the same sample, sequenced in a study of blood T cell repertoires in COVID-19. The assay was immunoSEQ multiplex PCR, and TCRdb's table has in-frame clones only and misses some. The sample carries under 200,000 clones, around 92% recorded once. What was sequenced was PBMCs or T cells enriched from blood (not recorded which). These receptors were taken from a woman under 30 who had recovered from COVID-19.

The genes are TRBV6-2 or TRBV6-3 and TRBJ2-7; D is perhaps TRBD2 (6 bases). Germline V gene lookup returns CDR1 MNHEY and CDR2 SVGEGT. Between the trimmed V and J ends, which lost 6 bases and 4 bases, there was a span of 22 bases. CDR3 length: 16 residues. The CDR3 sequence: CASSPEEGTLLYEQYF. The CDR3 DNA reads TGTGCCAGCAGCCCTGAGGAGGGGACCCTTCTTTACGAGCAGTACTTC.

The chain joins TRBV24-1 to TRBJ2-5; 9 nucleotides agree with TRBD1. This CDR3 is built from 17 residues. The germline gives CDR1 KGHDR, CDR2 SFDVKD. V gave up 0 bases and J gave up 0 bases; unmatched junction bases: 4. This chain's CDR3 is CATSDLKGQGNQETQYF. DNA for the CDR3: TGTGCCACCAGTGATTTGAAAGGACAGGGGAACCAAGAGACCCAGTACTTC.

This chain's CDR3 is CASSEMGPSYNSPLHF. CDR3 DNA: TGCGCCAGCAGTGAGATGGGGCCGAGCTATAATTCACCCCTCCACTTT. The V and J genes are TRBV10-2 and TRBJ1-6, with D possibly being TRBD1 (5 bases). CDR1 is WSHSY and CDR2 is SAAADI in the germline V gene. This CDR3 has 16 amino acids. V lost 2 bases to trimming and J lost 3 bases, with 11 bases between them.

This clone was seen once. The chain combines TRBV10-2 with TRBJ1-2; tentative D call: TRBD1 (6 bases). Germline loops: CDR1 WSHSY, CDR2 SAAADI. CDR3 length: 15 residues. The V and J ends lost 0 bases and 4 bases respectively, with 12 bases between them. In nucleotides, the CDR3 is TGCGCCAGCAGTGAGTCTGGAGGACAGCTCTATGGCTACACCTTC. This sequence encodes CASSESGGQLYGYTF.

V usage is TRBV4-2 and J usage is TRBJ1-3; the D is unclear. From germline, CDR1 is LGHNA and CDR2 YNFKEQ. V was shortened by 2 bases and J by 7 bases, with 15 bases between the two germline ends. The CDR3 is made up of 15 amino acids. CDR3 loop: CASSQRRAAGNTIYF. The CDR3 bases are TGTGCCAGCAGCCAAAGACGGGCCGCGGGGAACACCATATATTTT.

The gene calls are TRBV6-5 and TRBJ1-1; D ambiguous. Per germline, CDR1 MNHEY and CDR2 SVGAGI. The V end lost 6 bases, the J end lost 2 bases, and 13 bases lay between the germline ends. This CDR3 has 14 amino acids. Here the CDR3 DNA reads TGTGCCAGCAGCCCCACCATACATAACACTGAAGCTTTCTTT. This gives the protein CASSPTIHNTEAFF.

The rearrangement joins TRBV7-9 to TRBJ2-4; possibly TRBD1 for D (6 bases). This CDR3 has 16 amino acids. Germline V lookup: CDR1 SEHNR, CDR2 FQNEAQ (reference sequence). The V and J ends lost 5 bases and 5 bases respectively, with 19 bases between them. DNA of the CDR3: TGTGCCAGCAGCCCTCTAAGGGGGTTACGGGAAAACATTCAGTACTTC. Encoded protein: CASSPLRGLRENIQYF.

The J gene is TRBJ1-1, the V gene TRBV2; 7 bases fit TRBD1. The junction had 5 bases not matched to a gene; V was cut back by 6 bases and J by 1 base. The CDR3 sequence is 14 residues long. CDR1 and CDR2 from the germline V gene are SNHLY and FYNNEI. DNA for the CDR3: TGTGCCAGCAGGTACAGGGGTGGGAACACTGAAGCTTTCTTT. Encoded protein: CASRYRGGNTEAFF.

The chain uses TRBV12-3 or TRBV12-4 and TRBJ2-1, with 9 bases fitting TRBD2. This CDR3 is 13 amino acids long. The V gene end was trimmed by 5 bases and the J gene end by 6 bases; junction bases not matched to a gene: 2. The CDR3 reads CASSVLAGNEQFF. CDR3 coding DNA: TGTGCCAGCAGTGTACTAGCGGGCAATGAGCAGTTCTTC.

The V gene is TRBV18, the J gene TRBJ1-2, with 7 bases that match TRBD1. The CDR3 is 14 residues long. V trimming: 2 bases; J trimming: 6 bases; junction bases outside the gene matches: 6. Germline V gives CDR1 KGHSH, CDR2 LQKENI. The CDR3 sequence is CASSPTGDNHGYTF. The CDR3 region has the DNA TGTGCCAGCTCACCAACAGGGGACAACCATGGCTACACCTTC. The full variable domain, its missing parts supplied by reference TRBV18 and TRBJ1-2, is NAGVMQNPRHLVRRRGQEARLRCSPMKGHSHVYWYRQLPEEGLKFMVYLQKENIIDESGMPKERFSAEFPKEGPSILRIQQVVRGDSAAYFCASSPTGDNHGYTFGSGTRLTVV.

This clone came up a few times. The chain joins TRBV6-1 to TRBJ1-3, with 10 bases that match TRBD1. CDR3 length equals 16 residues. The V gene's germline CDR1 is MNHNS and CDR2 SASEGT. J was trimmed by 4 bases and V by 2 bases; bases with no gene match: 5. For the CDR3, the DNA is TGTGCCAGCAGTGAACGGGGACAGGGGCCCGGAAACACCATATATTTT. Encoded protein: CASSERGQGPGNTIYF.

The chain uses TRBV24-1 and TRBJ2-1; 7 positions agree with TRBD1. Germline assignment: CDR1 KGHDR and CDR2 SFDVKD. The CDR3 is 15 amino acids. The V segment lost 3 bases and the J segment 4 bases; nucleotides outside the gene matches: 5. CDR3 nucleotide sequence: TGTGCCACCAGTGATGCGTCAGGGGGATACAATGAGCAGTTCTTC. Translation gives CATSDASGGYNEQFF.

The gene calls are TRBV11-2 and TRBJ2-1, with 9 bases that match TRBD2. Trimming removed 4 bases from V and 5 bases from J; junction bases left unmatched: 6. The germline V gene encodes CDR1 SGHAT and CDR2 FQNNGV. The CDR3 is 15 residues long. The CDR3 DNA sequence: TGTGCCAGCAGCTCACAGCGGGGGGCCCACAATGAGCAGTTCTTC. Residues: CASSSQRGAHNEQFF.

V gene TRBV27 combines with J gene TRBJ1-5; 8 nucleotides line up with TRBD1. Per the germline V gene, CDR1 is MNHEY and CDR2 is SMNVEV (reference sequence). The CDR3 runs to 13 residues. J lost 9 bases, V lost 5 bases, and 6 bases had no gene match. CDR3 amino acids: CASSPTGGGPQHF. In nucleotides, the CDR3 is TGTGCCAGCAGTCCAACAGGGGGGGGGCCCCAGCATTTT.

V usage is TRBV5-6 and J usage is TRBJ2-1; D call uncertain. Trimming left V 0 bases short and J 9 bases short, with 4 bases between. This CDR3 region has 11 residues. Germline assignment: CDR1 SGHDT and CDR2 YYEEEE. The CDR3 DNA is TGTGCCAGCAGCTTGGAGAGTGAGCAGTTCTTC. It encodes CASSLESEQFF.

The gene calls are TRBV27 and TRBJ1-1; D gene ambiguous. Germline values: CDR1 MNHEY, CDR2 SMNVEV (reference sequence). V shed 2 bases and J shed 0 bases, with 10 bases lying between them. The CDR3 loop spans 15 amino acids. The CDR3 bases are TGTGCCAGCAGTTTAAGCGGTCGTTTGAACACTGAAGCTTTCTTT. Its translation is CASSLSGRLNTEAFF.

The CDR3 loop reads CASRSGGSYNEQFF. The CDR3 nucleotides are TGTGCCAGCAGGTCAGGGGGCTCCTACAATGAGCAGTTCTTC. V gene TRBV28 combines with J gene TRBJ2-1, with TRBD1 identical over 7 bases. The CDR3 is 14 residues long. J was trimmed by 0 bases and V by 6 bases; bases with no gene match: 2. Germline assignment: CDR1 MDHEN and CDR2 SYDVKM.

The V call is TRBV9, the J call TRBJ1-3; unclear D gene. V lost 3 bases and J lost 1, with 14 bases in between. Germline CDR1 is SGDLS and CDR2 is YYNGEE. CDR3 length: 16 amino acids. CDR3 amino acids: CASSGRTAPSGNTIYF. CDR3 bases: TGTGCCAGCAGCGGACGAACAGCACCTTCTGGAAACACCATATATTTT.

V usage is TRBV28 and J usage is TRBJ1-6; 7 nucleotides line up with TRBD1. The CDR3 consists of 16 residues. CDR1 is MDHEN, CDR2 SYDVKM, per germline. V dropped 3 bases and J dropped 6; count of bases not matched to a gene: 8. The CDR3 nucleotides are TGTGCCAGCAGTTTGCCGGGGACAGATTTTAATTCACCCCTCCACTTT. It translates to CASSLPGTDFNSPLHF.

The chain links TRBV2 to TRBJ1-1; 8 positions agree with TRBD1. V shed 8 bases and J 1 base; nucleotides not matched to a gene: 3. Germline-derived CDR1 and CDR2 are SNHLY and FYNNEI. The CDR3 extends over 13 amino acids. The CDR3, as DNA: TGTGCCAGCCAGGGACAGGCGAACACTGAAGCTTTCTTT. Translating gives CASQGQANTEAFF.

The rearrangement uses TRBV28 and TRBJ1-5, with D possibly TRBD1 on 5 matching bases. Per the germline V gene, CDR1 is MDHEN and CDR2 is SYDVKM. Between the trimmed V and J ends, which lost 7 bases and 3 bases, there was a span of 13 bases. CDR3 length: 14 amino acids. This CDR3 is CASIPTGPNQPQHF. The CDR3 DNA reads TGTGCCAGCATACCCACAGGACCCAATCAGCCCCAGCATTTT.

V is TRBV5-1 and J is TRBJ1-4, with D hard to call. Germline V gene lookup returns CDR1 SGHRS and CDR2 YFSETQ. Trimming removed 4 bases at V and 0 bases at J, with 7 bases between. There are 14 residues in the CDR3. The CDR3: CASSVHATNEKLFF. CDR3 in DNA: TGCGCCAGCAGCGTCCATGCAACTAATGAAAAACTGTTTTTT. Full variable domain (outside the CDR3, taken from reference TRBV5-1 and TRBJ1-4): KAGVTQTPRYLIKTRGQQVTLSCSPISGHRSVSWYQQTPGQGLQFLFEYFSETQRNKGNFPGRFSGRQFSNSRSEMNVSTLELGDSALYLCASSVHATNEKLFFGSGTQLSVL.

The chain carries TRBV5-6 and TRBJ2-2; TRBD1 matches 8 bases. CDR1 and CDR2 (germline): SGHDT, YYEEEE. The CDR3 extends over 14 amino acids. Trimming at V came to 6 bases and at J to 5 bases, leaving 6 bases not matched to a gene. The CDR3 spells CASKTGDRTGELFF. The CDR3 DNA reads TGTGCCAGCAAGACAGGGGATCGAACCGGGGAGCTGTTTTTT.